One and the same sample provided the 23 T cell receptor beta chains below, sequenced in a study of T cell repertoires in cytomegalovirus infection. TCRdb called the reads again in MiXCR, with one record for every CDR3 protein. The sample has roughly 640,000 distinct CDR3 sequences; 24% are singletons. The sample was CD8+ T cells from PBMCs. All receptors derive from a human donor in good health (CMV status not recorded). Some clones in this sample may be carry-over from other donors' samples.

For this clonotype: Given a much more abundant clone one base away, this may be a read error. The chain employs TRBV28 and TRBJ2-3; maybe TRBD1 (6 bases). V was trimmed by 5 bases and J by 8 bases, leaving 17 bases between them. The germline V gene encodes CDR1 MDHEN and CDR2 SYDVKM. This CDR3 spans 14 amino acids. As DNA, the CDR3 is TGTGCCAGCAGTCTGGACAGCCCCCATGGTACGCAGTATTTT. It yields the protein CASSLDSPHGTQYF.

The sample holds a few counts of this clonotype. The V and J genes are TRBV6-6 and TRBJ2-3, with TRBD2 matching 9 bases. The CDR3 is made up of 15 amino acids. V was clipped by 7 bases and J by 6 bases; unmatched bases: 11. Germline-derived CDR1 and CDR2 are MNHNY and SVGAGI (reference sequence). The CDR3 coding sequence is TGTGCCAGCACCAGGGGACTAGCCCCTTCGGATACGCAGTATTTT. Translated: CASTRGLAPSDTQYF.

This chain joins TRBV14 and TRBJ2-3, with a tentative D call TRBD1 (5 bases). Per the germline V gene, CDR1 is SGHDN and CDR2 is FVKESK. The CDR3 loop spans 14 amino acids. The germline V and J ends were trimmed by 6 bases and 2 bases, with 12 bases remaining between them. The CDR3 loop is CASRMVGDTDTQYF. In DNA form, the CDR3 reads TGTGCCAGCAGGATGGTAGGGGACACAGATACGCAGTATTTT.

The sample holds many counts of this clonotype. CDR3 residues: CASSPGNPNYGYTF. The CDR3 nucleotides read TGTGCCAGCAGCCCGGGCAACCCTAACTATGGCTACACCTTC. The chain joins TRBV7-9 to TRBJ1-2; D unresolved. Trimming took off 5 bases at V and 0 bases at J, with 10 bases between the two ends. Per the germline V gene, CDR1 is SEHNR and CDR2 is FQNEAQ (reference sequence). The CDR3 contains 14 residues.

A remark on this clonotype: Just one base apart from a much larger clone, this may be a read error. This rearrangement joins TRBV7-2 to TRBJ1-3; no clear D. The germline CDR1 and CDR2 sequences are SGHTA and FQGNSA. The germline V and J ends were trimmed by 2 bases and 4 bases, with 18 bases remaining between them. The CDR3 spans 17 residues. The CDR3 is CASSLSPSFQGGNTIYF. The CDR3 DNA is TGTGCCAGCAGCTTAAGCCCCTCTTTCCAAGGGGGAAACACCATATATTTT.

This chain connects TRBV19 to TRBJ1-5, with D possibly TRBD1 on 6 matching bases. The germline V gene has CDR1 LNHDA and CDR2 SQIVND (reference sequence). Deletions cut 5 bases from V and 0 bases from J, with 17 bases between. The CDR3 spans 17 residues. CDR3 protein: CASSRDTSIHSNQPQHF. CDR3 nucleotide sequence: TGTGCCAGTAGTCGGGACACCTCGATCCATAGCAATCAGCCCCAGCATTTT.

This clonotype occurred many times. V usage is TRBV7-6 and J usage is TRBJ2-1; 9 bases map to TRBD2. In germline, CDR1 is SGHVS, CDR2 FNYEAQ. The length of the CDR3 is 16 residues. The junction had 7 bases not matched to a gene; V was cut back by 4 bases and J by 3 bases. The CDR3 nucleotides read TGTGCCAGCAGCTCCCTGCCTAGCGGGGACTACAATGAGCAGTTCTTC. It translates to CASSSLPSGDYNEQFF.

The rearrangement links TRBV19 to TRBJ2-2; unclear D gene. Germline V gives CDR1 LNHDA, CDR2 SQIVND (reference sequence). V lost 7 bases and J 4 bases, leaving 10 bases between the germline ends. The CDR3 runs 13 residues. CDR3 protein: CASTAVTTGELFF. CDR3 DNA sequence: TGTGCCAGTACCGCCGTGACCACCGGGGAGCTGTTTTTT.

V gene TRBV5-1 combines with J gene TRBJ1-2; no clear D gene. This CDR3 region has 15 residues. The V gene's germline CDR1 is SGHRS and CDR2 YFSETQ. The germline V and J ends were trimmed by 0 bases and 4 bases, with 13 bases remaining between them. CDR3 DNA sequence: TGCGCCAGCAGCTTGGATTCTGGGCCCCTCTATGGCTACACCTTC. Protein: CASSLDSGPLYGYTF.

V usage is TRBV6-5 and J usage is TRBJ2-2; D gene ambiguous. The length of the CDR3 is 12 residues. Looked up from germline, CDR1 is MNHEY and CDR2 is SVGAGI. V was clipped by 11 bases and J by 6 bases, with 13 bases between them. Here the CDR3 reads CAVGWWSGELFF. CDR3 bases: TGTGCCGTTGGATGGTGGTCCGGGGAGCTGTTTTTT.

The chain joins TRBV29-1 to TRBJ2-6; perhaps TRBD1 as D (6 bases). CDR3 length: 16 amino acids. Germline loops: CDR1 SQVTM, CDR2 ANQGSEA. With 7 bases removed from V and 0 bases from J, the gap between germline ends came to 16 bases. CDR3 bases: TGCAGCGCTTGGTTGGACAGTTCCTCTGGGGCCAACGTCCTGACTTTC. Translating gives CSAWLDSSSGANVLTF.

This clonotype was observed a few times. The rearrangement uses TRBV5-7 and TRBJ2-2; D might be TRBD2 (6 bases). TRBV5-7 qualifies as an ORF whose function is uncertain. Trimming took 0 bases from V and 5 from J, leaving 17 bases between them. There are 17 residues in the CDR3. For the CDR3, the DNA is TGTGCCAGCAGCTTGGCGGGACTGACCCCGAGGACCGGGGAGCTGTTTTTT. Protein product: CASSLAGLTPRTGELFF.

The chain carries TRBV6-8 and TRBJ2-7, with TRBD1 as a possible D gene (6 bases). From germline, CDR1 is MNHGY and CDR2 SAAAGT. The germline V and J ends were trimmed by 2 bases and 5 bases, with 13 bases remaining between them. The CDR3 spans 14 residues. The CDR3 DNA reads as TGTGCCAGCAGTTACAGGGCAGGGGTCGACGAGCAGTACGTC. It translates to CASSYRAGVDEQYV.

There are many counts of this clonotype. One junction end does not reproduce the germline sequence, and a read error may be involved. The V and J genes are TRBV7-7 and TRBJ1-2; tentatively, D is TRBD1 (6 bases). CDR1 and CDR2 (germline): SSHAT, FNYEAQ (reference sequence). This CDR3 is built from 17 residues. The CDR3 region has the DNA TGTGCTAGCAGCCCTAGGGGGGGGATAGAAAGGGGTTATGGCTACACCTTC. Its protein product is CASSPRGGIERGYGYTF.

This clonotype was detected a few times. V usage is TRBV28 and J usage is TRBJ2-6; weak D call: TRBD2 (7 bases). In germline, CDR1 is MDHEN, CDR2 SYDVKM. The CDR3 length is 18 residues. Trimming took 6 bases from V and 3 from J, leaving 21 bases between them. The CDR3, as DNA: TGTGCCAGCAGATCCAGTGGGGGGGCAACTTTTGGGGCCAACGTCCTGACTTTC. Its translation: CASRSSGGATFGANVLTF.

This clonotype was detected many times. The V call is TRBV7-6, the J call TRBJ2-3; D gene ambiguous. Deletions cut 5 bases from V and 5 bases from J, with 8 bases between. The CDR3 is 12 residues long. Germline-derived CDR1 and CDR2 are SGHVS and FNYEAQ. Written as DNA, the CDR3 is TGTGCCAGCAGCAATTTTGGAGATACGCAGTATTTT. Its protein product is CASSNFGDTQYF.

This sequence joins TRBV4-2 and TRBJ1-1; TRBD1 matches 10 bases. CDR3 size: 19 residues. Germline assignment: CDR1 LGHNA and CDR2 YNFKEQ. V dropped 0 bases and J dropped 1; count of bases not matched to a gene: 11. The CDR3 reads CASSQDLAMGQGTNTEAFF. The CDR3 bases are TGTGCCAGCAGCCAAGATTTAGCAATGGGACAGGGGACGAACACTGAAGCTTTCTTT.

This clonotype was seen ten or more times. The chain uses TRBV7-6 and TRBJ2-7; 7 bases line up with TRBD2. V was pared by 5 bases and J by 3 bases, with 7 bases of the junction left unmatched. Germline V lookup: CDR1 SGHVS, CDR2 FNYEAQ. This CDR3 is 14 amino acids long. The CDR3 DNA reads as TGTGCCAGCAGCCAGGGAGGGGAGCACTACGAGCAGTACTTC. Residues: CASSQGGEHYEQYF.

This clonotype has ten or more counts. The chain combines TRBV7-9 with TRBJ2-3, with TRBD2 matching 12 bases. Germline CDR1 is SEHNR and CDR2 is FQNEAQ (reference sequence). The CDR3 is made up of 18 amino acids. V shed 6 bases and J 2 bases; nucleotides not matched to a gene: 12. The CDR3 here is CASSLSTRLAGVTDTQYF. Here the CDR3 DNA reads TGTGCCAGCAGTCTATCGACTCGACTAGCGGGGGTCACAGATACGCAGTATTTT.

The V and J genes are TRBV3-1 and TRBJ2-1, with 16 bases that match TRBD2. This CDR3 has 19 amino acids. J was trimmed by 1 base and V by 6 bases; bases with no gene match: 9. Germline assignment: CDR1 LGHDT and CDR2 YNNKEL (reference sequence). In DNA form, the CDR3 reads TGTGCCAGCAGACTCACCGGGACTAGCGGGGGGGCGTCCTACAATGAGCAGTTCTTC. Translation: CASRLTGTSGGASYNEQFF.

Written as DNA, the CDR3 is TGTGTCACTGCGCTGGGGGCCTACGATTTTAACGTC. Protein sequence: CVTALGAYDFNV. The chain has TRBV7-9 and TRBJ2-7; the D gene is possibly TRBD1 (6 bases). Per the germline V gene, CDR1 is SEHNR and CDR2 is FQNEAQ (reference sequence). The CDR3 is 12 amino acids.

Many counts were recorded for this clonotype. The chain uses TRBV7-2 and TRBJ2-3; 10 positions agree with TRBD1. The germline V gene has CDR1 SGHTA and CDR2 FQGNSA. The CDR3 length is 16 residues. Trimming took 5 bases from V and 5 from J; bases not matched to a gene: 10. CDR3: CASSNPGQGLVDTQYF. The DNA for the CDR3 is TGTGCCAGCAGCAACCCGGGACAGGGGTTGGTAGATACGCAGTATTTT.

The table lists this clonotype with a few counts. The CDR3 nucleotides are TGTGCCAGCAGCTCCCCCGAGGGCCAGAACACTGAAGCTTTCTTT. Its translation: CASSSPEGQNTEAFF. The rearrangement joins TRBV7-2 to TRBJ1-1; the D is unclear. Germline V lookup: CDR1 SGHTA, CDR2 FQGNSA. This CDR3 is 15 amino acids long. Trimming left V 4 bases short and J 1 base short, with 13 bases between.